This T cell receptor (beta chain) was identified during a study of blood T cell repertoires in COVID-19. About the study: Specimens from acute and convalescent COVID-19 originated in the United States, Italy and Spain. T cells, B-cell-depleted T cells, or PBMCs provided the cDNA or gDNA that served as material.

Authors' processing steps: Cell counts per sample came from amplifying reference gene primers. TCRdb's table, derived via immunoSEQ multiplex PCR, lists solely in-frame clones and lacks some. V and J calls and clone size follow that table, whereas D and trimming were derived from the DNA. The sample lists just over 95,000 clones, 90% occurring once. Per the germline V gene, CDR1 is KGHSH and CDR2 is LQKENI. After removal of 6 bases from V and 6 bases from J, the junction contained 7 bases not matched to a gene. The CDR3 is 15 residues long. The chain is built from TRBV18 and TRBJ1-5; 11 bases align to TRBD1. The TCR comes from a man between 50 and 59 years old with acute or convalescent COVID-19. Material for sequencing was peripheral blood. This CDR3 reads CASSGGQGDVQPQHF. Written as DNA, the CDR3 is TGTGCCAGCTCCGGGGGACAGGGGGATGTTCAGCCCCAGCATTTT.